The TCR beta chain under discussion was sequenced for a study of T cells in Graves' hyperthyroidism and ophthalmopathy. Recently diagnosed hyperthyroidism of less than 2 months' duration affected patients aged 18 to 65. Diagnoses were made from clinical symptoms, serum measures (thyroxine and TRAb), thyroid ultrasound and orbital computed tomography. Germline V gene lookup returns CDR1 MNHEY and CDR2 SVGAGI. Trimming cost V 0 bases and J 9 bases, with 12 bases left between them. There are 15 residues in the CDR3. This clonotype was recorded a few times. As yet, its antigen is unknown. Whole-study findings and limits: The majority of expanded thyroid clonotypes above 0.001 also appeared in blood. A model of 13 V-J features distinguished ophthalmopathy from stable hyperthyroidism.

What was amplified from RNA transcripts were TCR beta CDR3 regions. HTBI primers were the set used in a first-round RT-PCR of the TCR CDR3. TCRdb used MiXCR to reprocess the multiplex PCR reads, holding one entry per CDR3 protein. The top ten hold 16% of the sample, which has hundreds of thousands of distinct CDR3 sequences, roughly a sixth seen once. The rearrangement joins TRBV6-5 to TRBJ1-6; D is possibly TRBD1 (5 bases). The source is a woman aged 45-65 years with Graves' hyperthyroidism that later progressed to Graves' ophthalmopathy. The sequencing input was blood. As DNA, the CDR3 is TGTGCCAGCAGTTACTCAGAGGGACTGAGTTCACCCCTCCACTTT. Its protein product is CASSYSEGLSSPLHF.